The entry below describes one T cell receptor (beta chain). Its recognized antigen is unknown. Qualities for individual bases were not recorded, and no much larger clone is one base off. The immunoSEQ Assay, a bias-controlled multiplex PCR, was used to amplify TCRbeta CDR3 regions from genomic DNA. On the study's bioinformatics: The number of nucleated cells in each sample was estimated by amplification of reference gene primers within the assay. To quantify the absolute abundance of each unique TCRbeta CDR3 rearrangement, sequence reads were collapsed and filtered. Productive Simpson clonality was computed per sample as the square root of Simpson's diversity index over productive rearrangements. The immuneACCESS repertoire file appears here via TCRdb, limited to in-frame rearrangements. These files lack a portion of the clones; in checked studies, under half of the deficit traces to unresolved V genes, and the cause of the others is not known. V, J and clone size were drawn from that table, and D and trimming were deduced from the DNA. In this sample the table shows 370,000 or so clones, roughly 77% of which occur a single time. More than 1% of the sample rests with the top ten.

Looking up the germline V gene (reference sequence) yields CDR1 LNHDA and CDR2 SQIVND. Unmatched junction bases come to 0, with V trimmed by 6 bases and J by 5 bases. The CDR3 sequence holds 11 residues, the cysteine and phenylalanine included. Solely the CDR3 DNA is kept, with 33 bases framed from the first base. These data are taken from a study of blood T cell repertoires in COVID-19 (dated by TCRdb to the early 2020s). As for the study more broadly: Samples covering the acute and convalescent phases of COVID-19 were provided by collaborators in the United States, Italy and Spain. HLA class I and class II types, where available, came from metadata supplied by the sample provider rather than from assay-based typing. The dataset comprised deeply sampled blood TCRbeta repertoires from subjects exposed to, actively infected with, or recovered from COVID-19. Nearly every sample came with metadata listing a de-identified subject ID, COVID-19 status, age in years and sex. The repertoires were made available in a free public database intended to serve as a resource for research on the immune response to SARS-CoV-2. The prospective study material was composed of cDNA or gDNA derived from T cells, B-cell-depleted T cells, or PBMCs. The samples were drawn from two sources: the first 160 participants of the ongoing ImmuneRACE study, and fewer than 1,500 subjects contributed by 6 global collaborators. Points the paper makes about the study in general: How much clinical and demographic metadata was included differed by source and by participant, and the metadata was provided uncurated.

The collaborating institutions used their own protocols to collect whole blood in K2EDTA tubes. Collaborator samples were shipped for TCRbeta analysis as frozen whole blood, isolated PBMCs, or DNA extracted from either sample type. This TCR was sampled from a human donor with acute or convalescent COVID-19. The donor label of this sample is uncertain. The material sequenced was peripheral blood. The rearranged chain carries TRBV19 and TRBJ1-2; 7 bases in between match TRBD1. CDR3 sequence: CASRDRYGYTF. Read as DNA, the sequence is TGTGCCAGTAGGGACAGGTATGGCTACACCTTC.